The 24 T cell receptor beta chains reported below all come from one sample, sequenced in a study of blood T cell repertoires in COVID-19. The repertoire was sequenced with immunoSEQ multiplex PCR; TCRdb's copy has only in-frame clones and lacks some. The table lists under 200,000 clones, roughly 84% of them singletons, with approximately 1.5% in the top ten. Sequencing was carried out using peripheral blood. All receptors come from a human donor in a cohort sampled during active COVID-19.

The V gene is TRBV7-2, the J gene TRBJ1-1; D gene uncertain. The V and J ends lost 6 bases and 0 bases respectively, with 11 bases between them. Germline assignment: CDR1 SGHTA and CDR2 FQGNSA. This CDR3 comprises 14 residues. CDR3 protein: CASRRQTLNTEAFF. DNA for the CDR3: TGTGCCAGCAGGCGGCAGACTTTGAACACTGAAGCTTTCTTT.

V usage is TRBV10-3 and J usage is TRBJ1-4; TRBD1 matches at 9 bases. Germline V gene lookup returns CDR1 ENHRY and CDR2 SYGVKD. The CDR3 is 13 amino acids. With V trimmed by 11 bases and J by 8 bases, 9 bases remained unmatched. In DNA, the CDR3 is TGTGCCGCCCGGGGGACAGGGACGGAAAAACTGTTTTTT. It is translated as CAARGTGTEKLFF.

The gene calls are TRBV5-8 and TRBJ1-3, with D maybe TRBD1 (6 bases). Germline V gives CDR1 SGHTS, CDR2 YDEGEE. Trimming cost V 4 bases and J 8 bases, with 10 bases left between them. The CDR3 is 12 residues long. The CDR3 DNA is TGTGCCAGCAGCCCGAGGGGGTACACCATATATTTT. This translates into CASSPRGYTIYF.

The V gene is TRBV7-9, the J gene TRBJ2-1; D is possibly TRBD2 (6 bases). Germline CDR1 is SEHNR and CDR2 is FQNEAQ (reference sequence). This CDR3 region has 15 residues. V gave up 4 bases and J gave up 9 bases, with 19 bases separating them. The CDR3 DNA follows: TGTGCCAGCAGCTCCTGGGGACTGACTTCGGGTGAGCAGTTCTTC. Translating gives CASSSWGLTSGEQFF.

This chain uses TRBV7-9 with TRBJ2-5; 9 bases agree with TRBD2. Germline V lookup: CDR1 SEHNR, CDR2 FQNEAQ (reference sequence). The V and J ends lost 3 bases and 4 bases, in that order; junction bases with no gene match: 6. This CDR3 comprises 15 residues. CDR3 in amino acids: CASSFGGGAGETQYF. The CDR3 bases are TGTGCCAGCAGCTTCGGCGGGGGGGCAGGAGAGACCCAGTACTTC.

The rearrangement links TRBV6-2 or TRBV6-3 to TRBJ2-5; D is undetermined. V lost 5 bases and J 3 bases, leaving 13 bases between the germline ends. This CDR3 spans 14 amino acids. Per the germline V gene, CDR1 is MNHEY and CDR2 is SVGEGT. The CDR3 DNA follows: TGTGCCAGCAGTCCCGACACGCCCGAAGAGACCCAGTACTTC. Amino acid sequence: CASSPDTPEETQYF.

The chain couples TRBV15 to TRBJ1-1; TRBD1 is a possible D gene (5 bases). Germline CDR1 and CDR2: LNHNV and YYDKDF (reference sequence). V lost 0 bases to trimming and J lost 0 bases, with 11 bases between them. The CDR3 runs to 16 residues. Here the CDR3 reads CATSRDGGSMNTEAFF. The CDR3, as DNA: TGTGCCACCAGCAGAGACGGGGGATCCATGAACACTGAAGCTTTCTTT.

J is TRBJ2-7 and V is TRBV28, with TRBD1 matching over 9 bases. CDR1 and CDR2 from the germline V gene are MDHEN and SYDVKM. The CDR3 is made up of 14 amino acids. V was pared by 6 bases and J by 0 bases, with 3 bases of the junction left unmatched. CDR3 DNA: TGTGCCAGCAGCACAGGGGGCGCCTCCTACGAGCAGTACTTC. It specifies CASSTGGASYEQYF. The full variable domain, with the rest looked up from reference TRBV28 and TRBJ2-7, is DVKVTQSSRYLVKRTGEKVFLECVQDMDHENMFWYRQDPGLGLRLIYFSYDVKMKEKGDIPEGYSVSREKKERFSLILESASTNQTSMYLCASSTGGASYEQYFGPGTRLTVT.

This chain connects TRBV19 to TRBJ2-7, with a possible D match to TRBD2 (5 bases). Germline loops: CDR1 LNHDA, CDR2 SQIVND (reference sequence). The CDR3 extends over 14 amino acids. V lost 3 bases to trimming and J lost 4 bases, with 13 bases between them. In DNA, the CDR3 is TGTGCCAGTAGTATGCCGAGGACTTCGTACGAGCAGTACTTC. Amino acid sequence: CASSMPRTSYEQYF.

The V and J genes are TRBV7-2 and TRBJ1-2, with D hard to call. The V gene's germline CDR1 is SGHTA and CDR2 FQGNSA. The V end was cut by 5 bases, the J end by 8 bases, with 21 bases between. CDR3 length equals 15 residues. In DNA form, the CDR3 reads TGTGCCAGCAGCCCTCCCAGGACTGTCCCCGGGGGCTACACCTTC. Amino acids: CASSPPRTVPGGYTF.

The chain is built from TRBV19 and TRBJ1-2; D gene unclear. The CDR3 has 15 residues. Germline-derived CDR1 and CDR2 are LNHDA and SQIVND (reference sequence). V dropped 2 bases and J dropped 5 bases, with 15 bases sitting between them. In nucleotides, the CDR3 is TGTGCCAGTAGTATACTCACAACGGGAACTTATGGCTACACCTTC. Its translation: CASSILTTGTYGYTF.

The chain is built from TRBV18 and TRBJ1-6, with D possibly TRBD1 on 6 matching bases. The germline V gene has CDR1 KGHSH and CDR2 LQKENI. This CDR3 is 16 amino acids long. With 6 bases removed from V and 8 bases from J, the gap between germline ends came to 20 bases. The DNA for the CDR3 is TGTGCCAGCTCCCGCTCATTCGGGACACGAGATTCACCCCTCCACTTT. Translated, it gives CASSRSFGTRDSPLHF.

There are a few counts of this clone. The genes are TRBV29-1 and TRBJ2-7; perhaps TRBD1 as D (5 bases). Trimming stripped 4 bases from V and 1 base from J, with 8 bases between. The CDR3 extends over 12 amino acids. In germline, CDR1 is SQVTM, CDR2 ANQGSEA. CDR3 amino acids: CSVATVSYEQYF. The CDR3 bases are TGCAGCGTTGCGACAGTATCCTACGAGCAGTACTTC.

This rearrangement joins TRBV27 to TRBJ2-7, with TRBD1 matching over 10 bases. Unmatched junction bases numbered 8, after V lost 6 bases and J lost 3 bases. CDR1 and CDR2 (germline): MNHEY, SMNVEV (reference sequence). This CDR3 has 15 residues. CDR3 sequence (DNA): TGTGCCAGCAGCCGAAGGGGGGACAGGGGCTACGAGCAGTACTTC. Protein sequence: CASSRRGDRGYEQYF.

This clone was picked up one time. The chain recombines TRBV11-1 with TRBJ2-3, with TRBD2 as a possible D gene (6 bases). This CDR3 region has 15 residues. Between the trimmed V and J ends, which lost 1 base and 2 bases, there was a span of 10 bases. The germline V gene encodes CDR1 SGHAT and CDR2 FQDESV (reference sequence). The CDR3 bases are TGTGCCAGCAGCTTAGGCCCGGGGGTCACAGATACGCAGTATTTT. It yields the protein CASSLGPGVTDTQYF.

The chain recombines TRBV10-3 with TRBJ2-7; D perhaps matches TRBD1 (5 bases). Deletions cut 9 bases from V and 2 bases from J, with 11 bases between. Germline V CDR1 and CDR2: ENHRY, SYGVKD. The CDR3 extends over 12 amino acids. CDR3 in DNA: TGTGCCATTTCCCGACAGACCTACGAGCAGTACTTC. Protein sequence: CAISRQTYEQYF.

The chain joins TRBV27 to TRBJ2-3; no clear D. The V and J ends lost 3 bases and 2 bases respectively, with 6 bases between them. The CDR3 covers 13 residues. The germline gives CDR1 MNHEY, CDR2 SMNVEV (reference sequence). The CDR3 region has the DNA TGTGCCAGCAGTTTCTTCCTCACAGATACGCAGTATTTT. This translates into CASSFFLTDTQYF.

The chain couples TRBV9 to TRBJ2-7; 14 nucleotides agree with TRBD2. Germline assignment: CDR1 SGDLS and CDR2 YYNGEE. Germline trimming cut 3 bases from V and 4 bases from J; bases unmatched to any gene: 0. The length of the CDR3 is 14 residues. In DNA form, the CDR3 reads TGTGCCAGCAGCGGGACTAGCGGGGGGTACGAGCAGTACTTC. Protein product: CASSGTSGGYEQYF.

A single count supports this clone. Here the CDR3 reads CASSPPGTGTYEQYF. CDR3 DNA: TGTGCCAGCTCACCACCGGGGACAGGTACCTACGAGCAGTACTTC. V usage is TRBV18 and J usage is TRBJ2-7; 8 bases agree with TRBD1. J was trimmed by 2 bases and V by 0 bases; bases with no gene match: 3. The CDR3 consists of 15 residues. Germline V lookup: CDR1 KGHSH, CDR2 LQKENI.

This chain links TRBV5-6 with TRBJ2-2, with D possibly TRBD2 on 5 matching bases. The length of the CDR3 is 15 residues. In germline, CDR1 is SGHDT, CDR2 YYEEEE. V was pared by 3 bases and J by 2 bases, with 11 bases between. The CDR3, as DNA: TGTGCCAGCAGCTCTTGGCGGGCAAACACCGGGGAGCTGTTTTTT. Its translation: CASSSWRANTGELFF.

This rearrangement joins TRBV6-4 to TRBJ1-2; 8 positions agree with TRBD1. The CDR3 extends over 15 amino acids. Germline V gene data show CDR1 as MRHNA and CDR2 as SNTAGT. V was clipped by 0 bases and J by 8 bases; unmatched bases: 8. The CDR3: CASSDSETGVGGYTF. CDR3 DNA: TGTGCCAGCAGTGACTCGGAGACAGGGGTTGGAGGCTACACCTTC.

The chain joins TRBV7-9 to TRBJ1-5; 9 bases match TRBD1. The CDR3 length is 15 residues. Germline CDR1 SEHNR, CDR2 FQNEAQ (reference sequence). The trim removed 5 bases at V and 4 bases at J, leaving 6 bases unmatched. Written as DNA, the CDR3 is TGTGCCAGCAGCCTTACGGGACAGGGTAATCAGCCCCAGCATTTT. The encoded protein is CASSLTGQGNQPQHF.

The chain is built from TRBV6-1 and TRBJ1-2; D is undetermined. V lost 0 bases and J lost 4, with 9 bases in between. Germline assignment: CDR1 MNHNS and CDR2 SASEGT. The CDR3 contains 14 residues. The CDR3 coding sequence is TGTGCCAGCAGTGAAGCTTCAGGCGCCTATGGCTACACCTTC. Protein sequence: CASSEASGAYGYTF.

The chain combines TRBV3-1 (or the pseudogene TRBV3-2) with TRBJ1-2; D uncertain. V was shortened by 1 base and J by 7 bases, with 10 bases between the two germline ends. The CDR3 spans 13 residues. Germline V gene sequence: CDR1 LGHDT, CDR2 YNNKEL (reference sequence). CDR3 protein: CASSQGAKSGYTF. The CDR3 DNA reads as TGTGCCAGCAGCCAAGGGGCGAAAAGTGGCTACACCTTC.